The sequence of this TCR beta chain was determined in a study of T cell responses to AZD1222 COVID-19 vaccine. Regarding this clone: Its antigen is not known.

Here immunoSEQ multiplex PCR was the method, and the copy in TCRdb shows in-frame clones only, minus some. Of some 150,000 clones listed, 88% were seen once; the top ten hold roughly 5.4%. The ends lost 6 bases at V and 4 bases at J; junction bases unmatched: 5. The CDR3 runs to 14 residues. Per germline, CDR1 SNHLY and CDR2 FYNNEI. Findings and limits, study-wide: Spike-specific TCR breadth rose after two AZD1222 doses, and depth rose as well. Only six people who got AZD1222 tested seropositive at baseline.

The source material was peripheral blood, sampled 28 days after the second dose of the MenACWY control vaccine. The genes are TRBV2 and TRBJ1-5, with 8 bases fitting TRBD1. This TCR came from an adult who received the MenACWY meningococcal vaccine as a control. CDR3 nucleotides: TGTGCCAGCAGCTTAGACAGGGGAAATCAGCCCCAGCATTTT. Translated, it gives CASSLDRGNQPQHF.